These 12 T cell receptor beta chains were sequenced from one sample in a study of CXCR3-negative and CXCR3-positive naive CD8 T cells. UMI-labeled 5' RACE TRB cDNA libraries were prepared from the cells. TCRdb reworked the 5' RACE reads into one entry per CDR3 protein, no DNA. This sample's clone table lists over 100,000 distinct CDR3 sequences. Sequencing was carried out using naive CXCR3- CD8+ T cells from blood. Subset of the sample: CD45RO-CCR7+CD27+CD95- naive CD8+ T cells lacking CXCR3 (TNR3-). These receptors were collected from a human donor in good health. Some clones in this sample may be carry-over from other donors' samples.

The chain is built from TRBV7-9 and TRBJ2-1; the TCRdb D gene call, TRBD2, has no DNA to confirm it. CDR3 length: 12 amino acids. Germline CDR1 is SEHNR and CDR2 is FQNEAQ (reference sequence). CDR3 sequence reads: CASSPPGLEQFF.

The genes are TRBV11-2 and TRBJ2-3. The CDR3 spans 16 residues. Germline V gives CDR1 SGHAT, CDR2 FQNNGV. Here the CDR3 reads CASRLHDPETTDTQYF.

The chain combines TRBV27 with TRBJ2-5. The CDR3 loop spans 13 amino acids. Looked up from germline, CDR1 is MNHEY and CDR2 is SMNVEV (reference sequence). The CDR3 reads CASSLARKETQYF.

This rearrangement joins TRBV12-3 or TRBV12-4 to TRBJ2-1. This CDR3 comprises 11 residues. The CDR3 sequence: CASLGYNEQFF.

The rearrangement joins TRBV20-1 to TRBJ1-5; the TRBD1 assignment by TCRdb is unverifiable without DNA. CDR1 is DFQATT, CDR2 SNEGSKA, per germline (reference sequence). This CDR3 is 14 amino acids long. This CDR3 is CSARDRGERQPQHF.

This chain uses TRBV7-6 with TRBJ1-1. Germline-derived CDR1 and CDR2 are SGHVS and FNYEAQ. This CDR3 is built from 14 residues. CDR3 in amino acids: CASSDPTENTEAFF.

This CDR3 is CASSTRDRAPSYEQYF. The V gene is TRBV13, the J gene TRBJ2-7; there is no DNA to check the TCRdb D call of TRBD1. The CDR3 runs to 16 residues. Germline CDR1 PRHDT, CDR2 FYEKMQ (reference sequence). Full variable domain (remainder filled in from reference TRBV13 and TRBJ2-7): AAGVIQSPRHLIKEKRETATLKCYPIPRHDTVYWYQQGPGQDPQFLISFYEKMQSDKGSIPDRFSAQQFSDYHSELNMSSLELGDSALYFCASSTRDRAPSYEQYFGPGTRLTVT.

The rearrangement links TRBV4-1 to TRBJ2-5; TCRdb's D call, TRBD1, is unchecked because there is no DNA. CDR1 MGHRA and CDR2 YSYEKL come from the germline V gene. The CDR3 length is 16 residues. CDR3 sequence reads: CASSQDPPGTQETQYF.

The V and J genes are TRBV2 and TRBJ2-3; TCRdb lists TRBD1, though no DNA is available to test this call. This CDR3 contains 15 residues. In germline, CDR1 is SNHLY, CDR2 FYNNEI. CDR3 amino acids: CACPLENSSSDTQYF.

V usage is TRBV29-1 and J usage is TRBJ2-1; TCRdb indicates TRBD1, and absent DNA this call remains unverified. The germline gives CDR1 SQVTM, CDR2 ANQGSEA. The CDR3 runs 12 residues. CDR3 protein: CSSPGSRDEQFF.

The CDR3 loop is CASREEGRAFF. The chain links TRBV7-2 to TRBJ1-1; TCRdb returns TRBD1, unconfirmable since there is no DNA. Germline V gene lookup returns CDR1 SGHTA and CDR2 FQGNSA. This CDR3 has 11 amino acids.

V usage is TRBV19 and J usage is TRBJ2-2. Germline V gene sequence: CDR1 LNHDA, CDR2 SQIVND (reference sequence). The CDR3 has 13 residues. The chain's CDR3 is CASLDWNTGELFF.